The subject of this entry is one T cell receptor beta chain. It has no known antigen specificity. Base-call qualities are not available, and no considerably larger clone is one nucleotide away. The sample comes from a study of STAT5B mutations in CD4+ large granular lymphocyte leukemia (dated by TCRdb to between 2021 and 2024). About the full investigation: Among healthy controls, the CDR3 'QG' motif was associated with a particular HLA allele. TCRbeta repertoires of CD4+ T-cell large granular lymphocyte leukemia patients were compared with those of healthy blood donors. The purity of purified fractions was confirmed by flow cytometry on FACSCanto II or FACSVerse to exceed 95% among lymphocytes. The full study reports these points: Enrichment of TRBV06-family usage was observed among the top patient clones (8/27) relative to healthy controls (2/35). The data were not HLA-matched, and the higher clonality in CD4+ T-LGLL than in CD8+ T-LGLL could be due to the relatively small sample size. Main leukemic clonotypes were private to each patient, although 25% to 30% appeared at low frequency in other patients' non-leukemic repertoires. CD4-sorted patient repertoires appeared more clonal than healthy CD4+ repertoires, and this difference persisted after removing the putative leukemic clones.

The immunoSEQ assay at survey resolution was applied to genomic DNA for sequencing of TCRbeta rearrangements. As for the original processing: In the TCR sequencing data, the lowest productive clonotype frequency that could be detected was 2.59 x 10-5. Only productive TCRbeta rearrangements, meaning sequences that were complete and in-frame, were kept for the analyses. Simpson clonality, calculated in the immunoSEQ Analyzer version 3.0, was used as the measure of sample clonality. Based on frequency, clones were grouped as very rare, small, medium, large (1-20%) or hyperexpanded (>20%). OLGA 1.2.3 estimated generation probabilities, VDJtools produced V-gene circos plots, VDJdb was queried for specificities, and GLIPH identified CDR3 motifs. This is the immuneACCESS table as TCRdb keeps it, with only in-frame sequences that have V and J called. A part of the clones is gone; compared with another copy, unresolved V genes explain less than half, and the rest is unexplained. The D gene and trimming were derived from the DNA, and the V and J assignments and clone size from that table. This sample gives 20,000 to 25,000 clones in total; 75% to 85% of them show up just once. Together, the top ten hold 0.4% to 0.5% of the sample.

The healthy controls were 37 blood donors, and the buffy coats of these donors were supplied by the Finnish Red Cross blood service. All TCR-sequenced material derived from peripheral blood: patient blood samples and healthy donor buffy coats. Ficoll-Hypaque gradient centrifugation was used to isolate peripheral blood mononuclear cells. CD4+ cells were magnetically purified from the buffy coats of healthy controls. The Gentra Puregene Cell and Tissue kit was used to extract genomic DNA, and a Qubit 2.0 fluorometer was used to measure the amount of genomic DNA. From its cysteine to its phenylalanine, the CDR3 spans 16 amino acids. The CDR3 DNA has 48 bases and is translated from base 1.

This TCR was sampled from a human donor in good health. This receptor chain uses TRBV12-1 and TRBJ2-7; no check of the table's D call, TRBD2, against the DNA was made. TRBV12-1 is described as a pseudogene. The specimen was CD4+ T cells from blood buffy coats. The DNA reads as follows: TGTGCCAGCAGCTCTCCCACGGGACTAGCGGGTTACGAGCAGTACTTC. This codes for CASSSPTGLAGYEQYF.